These T cell receptor beta chains were read from a single sample in a study of blood T cells in healthy people across ages. TCRdb fed the 5' RACE reads into MiXCR, producing one record per CDR3 protein. The table has about a million distinct CDR3 sequences, roughly half seen once; the top ten hold 20% to 25%. Sequenced: blood. Receptors originate from a woman aged 60-70 years in good health. Both conserved end residues are part of each CDR3. Where a row states a size, it is once, few, many or the class of an expanded clone; other rows omit it.

TRBV5-1	19	TRBJ2-1	-	CASSLGGGRTSPSYNEQFF
TRBV21-1	16	TRBJ2-1	-	CASSDRTRPEDNEQFF
TRBV15	15	-	-	CATSRDRAGEETQYF
TRBV29-1	13	TRBJ2-7	many	CSVALAGVYEQYF
TRBV10-2	20	TRBJ2-1	-	CASSSDGTSGRGTGHNEQFF
TRBV3-1	15	TRBJ1-2	-	CASRNRGQGAGGYTF
TRBV20-1	17	TRBJ2-1	few	CSAGARVLAGEYNEQFF
TRBV5-5	11	TRBJ2-1	-	CASHKSTMQFF
TRBV6-5	15	TRBJ1-6	-	CASSYGPVYNSPLHF
TRBV20-1	18	TRBJ2-1	few	CSARVVTGFSGEYNEQFF
TRBV7-9	13	TRBJ2-4	few	CASSLEQGNIQYF
TRBV6-2/TRBV6-3	19	TRBJ2-1	-	CASSSPVWKRESSYNEQFF
TRBV25-1	15	TRBJ2-1	-	CATKGTSGRWDEQFF
TRBV4-1	16	TRBJ2-7	once	CASSQKGTSGSYEQYF
TRBV20-1	15	-	-	CSAITGTSGSYEQYF
TRBV7-9	14	TRBJ2-3	-	CASSGRRMTDTQYF
TRBV7-2	17	TRBJ2-5	once	CASSLAFTSGVKETQYF
TRBV25-1	12	TRBJ2-7	-	CASRDITYEQYF
TRBV15	19	TRBJ2-2	-	CATSSPGTPPWFSAGELFF
TRBV7-2	13	TRBJ2-3	few	CASNRDNTDTQYF
TRBV7-2	13	TRBJ1-5	-	CASSANRFQPQHF
TRBV29-1	14	TRBJ2-1	-	CSAILAATYNEQFF
TRBV27	13	TRBJ2-1	-	CASSQRVYNEQFF
TRBV28	16	TRBJ1-2	-	CASSLSLPEDSYGYTF
TRBV12-3/TRBV12-4	14	TRBJ2-5	-	CASTPTSRQETQYF
TRBV2	13	TRBJ2-1	-	CASQGTRSNEQFF